This T cell receptor beta chain is from a study of T cell responses to AZD1222 COVID-19 vaccine (dated by TCRdb to the early 2020s). With respect to the entire study: Because spike-specific TCR depth and breadth did not differ between the two schedules, AZD1222 recipients who got a second dose at roughly 4 weeks were pooled with those who got a second dose at roughly 12 weeks. A total of around 240 trial participants underwent TCR sequencing, of whom 207 had received two doses of AZD1222 and about 26 had received two doses of the MenACWY control vaccine. Trial participants were enrolled by age into 18-55, 56-69 and 70-plus year subgroups, with approximately 150, 30 and 60 TCR-sequenced participants respectively. What the study reported, not specific to this receptor: Nearly half of unique spike-specific TCRs reportedly recognized epitopes outside regions mutated in the B.1.351 and B.1.1.7 variants. Conclusions about previously exposed vaccinees were limited because only a handful of AZD1222 recipients were SARS-CoV-2 seropositive at baseline. The whole spike protein was spanned by vaccine-associated CD4 TCRs, and dominant responses were seen in regions 160-218 and 743-854. In the small 56-69-year group, the increase in depth fell short of significance, most likely because of low power. After two AZD1222 doses, spike-specific TCR breadth and depth were significantly higher than at day 0 and than in MenACWY recipients. Because no samples from the day 14 peak response were available, repertoires could be characterized only after the peak T cell response. Participants were mostly white British and included more females than males, and it was suggested by the authors that clonal diversity may have been underestimated.

The CDR3 regions of human TCRbeta chains were analyzed by immunosequencing. The authors processed their data as follows. Repertoire TCRs were checked for matches against a reference library of SARS-CoV-2-specific TCRs that had been generated using the MIRA antigen-specificity platform. Breadth meant the fraction of unique TCRs that were SARS-CoV-2-associated, whereas depth meant the fraction of total T cells that were SARS-CoV-2-associated. Using the MIRA data, each spike-specific TCR was assigned both to the spike region to which the TCR was reactive and to a CD4 or CD8 class. Log10-transformed breadth and depth values were compared by one-way ANOVA with Sidak's multiple comparisons tests. TCRdb mirrors the immuneACCESS table, restricted to in-frame sequences. Some clones are absent from its copies; in checked studies, under half trace to an unresolved V gene, and the reason for the others is unknown. V, J and clone size are taken as reported in that table, and D and trimming were inferred from the DNA itself. This sample comprises about 110,000 clones, 85% to 90% of them detected only once. Jointly, the top ten make up 7% to 9% of the sample.

About this clone itself: The specificity of this receptor is unknown. Base qualities are not at hand, and no much larger clone is one base apart. Other DNA variants within this sample encode the same CDR3.

CDR3 length: 14 amino acids, cysteine to phenylalanine. The only DNA kept is the CDR3, 42 bases in frame from the first base. V is reduced by 0 bases and J by 0 bases, leaving a spacing of 1 base between them. CDR1 and CDR2 (SGDLS, YYNGEE) derive from the germline V gene. Sample time point, as interpreted from the label and publication: baseline before first vaccination. The vaccinee samples were drawn from two UK trials, COV001 and COV002, one of which was a single-blind randomized controlled phase 2/3 trial testing AZD1222 (ChAdOx1 nCoV-19) in healthy adults. For TCRbeta chain sequencing, PBMC samples from trial participants were taken at day 0 and at day 28 after the second dose.

The sequence is built from TRBV9 and TRBJ2-6; no confident D gene assignment can be made. The sample was peripheral blood, taken on day 0 of AZD1222 vaccination. The sequence came from an adult in good health. The DNA reads TGTGCCAGCAGCGTAGCCTCTGGGGCCAACGTCCTGACTTTC. Protein translation: CASSVASGANVLTF.